What follows are 24 T cell receptor beta chains derived from one specimen sequenced in a study of OX40 agonist ivuxolimab in advanced cancers. TCRdb's copy holds only in-frame clones and misses some; the assay was immunoSEQ multiplex PCR. The repertoire consists of tens of thousands of clones, with roughly 85% occurring once and the leading ten covering 4.5% to 5.5%. Here the sequenced sample was CD4+ or CD8+ T cells sorted from blood, taken in a trial of the OX40 agonist ivuxolimab. These receptors were collected from an adult with an advanced solid tumor such as melanoma, head and neck, liver or kidney cancer.

This chain connects TRBV9 to TRBJ2-3; 10 bases are shared with TRBD1. With 4 bases clipped from V and 5 bases from J, the junction kept 7 bases outside the gene matches. Germline lookup yields CDR1 SGDLS and CDR2 YYNGEE. The CDR3 length is 15 residues. CDR3 in amino acids: CASSLRTGGGDTQYF. The CDR3 coding sequence is TGTGCCAGCAGCCTTCGGACAGGGGGAGGAGATACGCAGTATTTT.

V is TRBV18 and J is TRBJ2-2; 8 bases fit TRBD2. CDR3 length: 14 amino acids. Germline CDR1 KGHSH, CDR2 LQKENI. The V segment lost 2 bases and the J segment 7 bases; nucleotides outside the gene matches: 3. The CDR3 DNA sequence: TGTGCCAGCTCACCATCGGGAGGGAGCGGGGAGCTGTTTTTT. It encodes CASSPSGGSGELFF.

This chain links TRBV5-1 with TRBJ2-3, with a tentative D call TRBD1 (5 bases). CDR1 SGHRS and CDR2 YFSETQ come from the germline V gene. CDR3 length: 15 amino acids. V dropped 4 bases and J dropped 2 bases, with 14 bases sitting between them. The CDR3 region is CASSPRGRATDTQYF. The CDR3 region has the DNA TGCGCCAGCAGCCCAAGGGGCCGAGCCACAGATACGCAGTATTTT.

This chain uses TRBV15 with TRBJ2-3; D not resolved. Trimming cost V 0 bases and J 0 bases, with 7 bases left between them. Germline V gives CDR1 LNHNV, CDR2 YYDKDF (reference sequence). This CDR3 has 15 amino acids. The chain's CDR3 is CATSRDVASTDTQYF. The CDR3 DNA reads TGTGCCACCAGCAGAGATGTAGCTAGCACAGATACGCAGTATTTT.

This chain connects TRBV30 to TRBJ2-3; D is unclear. Trimming left V 2 bases short and J 7 bases short, with 10 bases between. In germline, CDR1 is GTSNPN, CDR2 SVGIG (reference sequence). CDR3 length: 12 amino acids. DNA of the CDR3: TGTGCCTGGAGTCAAGACCCATATACGCAGTATTTT. Its protein is CAWSQDPYTQYF.

This clone was detected only a few times. This chain connects TRBV6-6 to TRBJ2-7; maybe TRBD1 (7 bases). This CDR3 has 16 amino acids. V was cut by 0 bases and J by 1 base, with 13 bases left in between. Germline V CDR1 and CDR2: MNHNY, SVGAGI (reference sequence). The CDR3 spells CASSYSEGAVSYEQYF. The CDR3 coding sequence is TGTGCCAGCAGTTACTCGGAGGGGGCAGTTTCCTACGAGCAGTACTTC.

This clone came up once. This sequence joins TRBV2 and TRBJ2-1; maybe TRBD2 (6 bases). Trimming left V 8 bases short and J 15 bases short, with 26 bases between. The CDR3 consists of 14 residues. Looked up from germline, CDR1 is SNHLY and CDR2 is FYNNEI. In DNA form, the CDR3 reads TGTGCCAGCGCGGGGATAGGGCAGGGCCCTACGAGGTTCTTC. The encoded protein is CASAGIGQGPTRFF.

This CDR3 is CASSLALDQETQYF. As DNA, the CDR3 is TGTGCCAGCAGCTTAGCGCTCGACCAAGAGACCCAGTACTTC. The chain has TRBV7-2 and TRBJ2-5; no clear D. Germline CDR1 and CDR2: SGHTA and FQGNSA. The V end was cut by 0 bases, the J end by 0 bases, with 5 bases between. The CDR3 loop spans 14 amino acids.

The chain has TRBV2 and TRBJ2-1, with 8 bases matching TRBD2. Germline V gene data show CDR1 as SNHLY and CDR2 as FYNNEI. This CDR3 spans 15 amino acids. Trimming took 5 bases from V and 9 from J; bases not matched to a gene: 12. The CDR3 DNA reads as TGTGCCAGCAGTTCCACGGGACTAGAACCATCTGAGCAGTTCTTC. Translating gives CASSSTGLEPSEQFF.

The J gene is TRBJ2-1, the V gene TRBV11-2; 7 positions match TRBD1. CDR3 size: 15 residues. Germline V lookup: CDR1 SGHAT, CDR2 FQNNGV. J gave up 10 bases and V 5 bases, and 14 bases lay outside the gene matches. The CDR3 loop reads CASSRGGQPMQEQFF. The CDR3 DNA reads TGTGCCAGCAGCCGAGGGGGCCAGCCGATGCAGGAGCAGTTCTTC.

CDR3 sequence reads: CASSLAGSSYEQYF. The CDR3 region has the DNA TGCGCCAGCAGCTTGGCCGGCAGTTCCTACGAGCAGTACTTC. V usage is TRBV5-1 and J usage is TRBJ2-7, with unresolved D. Trimming cost V 0 bases and J 1 base, with 8 bases left between them. Germline loops: CDR1 SGHRS, CDR2 YFSETQ. This CDR3 is built from 14 residues.

The V gene is TRBV7-9, the J gene TRBJ1-4, with D maybe TRBD1 (6 bases). This CDR3 comprises 14 residues. V shed 5 bases and J shed 5 bases, with 12 bases lying between them. CDR1 is SEHNR and CDR2 is FQNEAQ in the germline V gene (reference sequence). CDR3 in DNA: TGTGCCAGCAGCCTAGGACAGTCCAATGAAAAACTGTTTTTT. This sequence encodes CASSLGQSNEKLFF.

The chain uses TRBV29-1 and TRBJ2-1; D gene uncertain. CDR1 and CDR2 (germline): SQVTM, ANQGSEA. Trimming cost V 6 bases and J 4 bases, with 7 bases left between them. This CDR3 spans 11 amino acids. In DNA form, the CDR3 reads TGCAGCGTCAGGCTTTACAATGAGCAGTTCTTC. Translation: CSVRLYNEQFF.

The rearrangement joins TRBV4-3 to TRBJ1-5; maybe TRBD1 (5 bases). The CDR3 sequence is 15 residues long. Trimming removed 0 bases at V and 9 bases at J, with 15 bases between. Germline CDR1 and CDR2: LGHNA and YSLEER. The CDR3 bases are TGCGCCAGCAGCCAAGATCTTGGGGCGAGCCGGCCCCAGCATTTT. It specifies CASSQDLGASRPQHF.

This clone has a handful of counts. The rearrangement uses TRBV14 and TRBJ2-1; no definite D call. V lost 0 bases and J 0 bases, leaving 9 bases between the germline ends. The CDR3 runs to 16 residues. In germline, CDR1 is SGHDN, CDR2 FVKESK. CDR3 sequence reads: CASSQDRSSSYNEQFF. The CDR3 region has the DNA TGTGCCAGCAGCCAAGATCGGAGTAGCTCCTACAATGAGCAGTTCTTC.

The chain uses TRBV4-3 and TRBJ2-1; 13 bases match TRBD2. The CDR3 runs to 17 residues. V lost 4 bases to trimming and J lost 4 bases; unmatched junction nucleotides: 7. Germline CDR1 is LGHNA and CDR2 is YSLEER. The CDR3 region is CASSPGLAGSWYNEQFF. The CDR3 nucleotides are TGCGCCAGCAGCCCGGGACTAGCGGGGTCGTGGTACAATGAGCAGTTCTTC.

This clone has a handful of counts. The chain employs TRBV11-2 and TRBJ2-1; 8 bases align to TRBD1. Germline CDR1 reads SGHAT; CDR2 reads FQNNGV. Trimming removed 5 bases from V and 8 bases from J; junction bases left unmatched: 11. This CDR3 has 15 amino acids. The CDR3 region is CASSPNGQGVYEQFF. CDR3 sequence (DNA): TGTGCCAGCAGCCCAAATGGACAGGGAGTCTATGAGCAGTTCTTC.

The J gene is TRBJ2-1, the V gene TRBV11-3; TRBD2 agrees at 10 bases. This CDR3 region has 15 residues. The germline CDR1 and CDR2 sequences are SGHNT and YENEEA. V dropped 5 bases and J dropped 7; count of bases not matched to a gene: 8. The CDR3 is CASSHPAGGINEQFF. In DNA form, the CDR3 reads TGTGCCAGCAGCCACCCAGCGGGAGGGATAAATGAGCAGTTCTTC.

V gene TRBV27 combines with J gene TRBJ2-1; 11 bases fit TRBD1. The CDR3 consists of 14 residues. Germline-derived CDR1 and CDR2 are MNHEY and SMNVEV (reference sequence). J lost 7 bases, V lost 5 bases, and 4 bases had no gene match. DNA for the CDR3: TGTGCCAGCAGTCAGGACAGGGGGCGGAATGAGCAGTTCTTC. Translated, it gives CASSQDRGRNEQFF.

The chain has TRBV19 and TRBJ1-1; D remains ambiguous. V was trimmed by 3 bases and J by 4 bases, leaving 6 bases between them. The CDR3 is 12 residues long. The germline gives CDR1 LNHDA, CDR2 SQIVND (reference sequence). The CDR3 loop is CASSIRGTEAFF. CDR3 nucleotide sequence: TGTGCCAGTAGTATCAGAGGCACTGAAGCTTTCTTT.

This chain uses TRBV19 with TRBJ1-1; 7 bases are shared with TRBD1. This CDR3 region has 17 residues. V lost 5 bases to trimming and J lost 4 bases; unmatched junction nucleotides: 16. Germline V CDR1 and CDR2: LNHDA, SQIVND (reference sequence). The CDR3 DNA sequence: TGTGCCAGTAGTTTTGCTGTGACAGGGTGGGTTGGCACTGAAGCTTTCTTT. Residues: CASSFAVTGWVGTEAFF. Full variable domain (missing parts from reference TRBV19 and TRBJ1-1): DGGITQSPKYLFRKEGQNVTLSCEQNLNHDAMYWYRQDPGQGLRLIYYSQIVNDFQKGDIAEGYSVSREKKESFPLTVTSAQKNPTAFYLCASSFAVTGWVGTEAFFGQGTRLTVV.

This chain links TRBV28 with TRBJ2-7; 9 nucleotides match TRBD1. This CDR3 comprises 14 residues. Looked up from germline, CDR1 is MDHEN and CDR2 is SYDVKM. The V segment lost 5 bases and the J segment 4 bases; nucleotides outside the gene matches: 6. The CDR3 bases are TGTGCCAGCAGTCGGTGGGACAGGGCTTACGAGCAGTACTTC. It translates to CASSRWDRAYEQYF.

V and J are TRBV30 and TRBJ2-7; no definite D call. The CDR3 is made up of 16 amino acids. V was cut by 4 bases and J by 2 bases, with 21 bases left in between. Germline lookup yields CDR1 GTSNPN and CDR2 SVGIG (reference sequence). This CDR3 reads CAWMSPRAPFTYEQYF. CDR3 sequence (DNA): TGTGCCTGGATGTCACCCCGTGCGCCCTTCACCTACGAGCAGTACTTC.

In its sample, this clone was seen once. This chain uses TRBV5-4 with TRBJ2-2; no firm D call. The germline gives CDR1 SGHNT, CDR2 YYREEE (reference sequence). CDR3 length: 12 residues. The V and J ends lost 4 bases and 4 bases respectively, with 5 bases between them. The CDR3, as DNA: TGTGCCAGCAGCCAGGTCACCGGGGAGCTGTTTTTT. This codes for CASSQVTGELFF.